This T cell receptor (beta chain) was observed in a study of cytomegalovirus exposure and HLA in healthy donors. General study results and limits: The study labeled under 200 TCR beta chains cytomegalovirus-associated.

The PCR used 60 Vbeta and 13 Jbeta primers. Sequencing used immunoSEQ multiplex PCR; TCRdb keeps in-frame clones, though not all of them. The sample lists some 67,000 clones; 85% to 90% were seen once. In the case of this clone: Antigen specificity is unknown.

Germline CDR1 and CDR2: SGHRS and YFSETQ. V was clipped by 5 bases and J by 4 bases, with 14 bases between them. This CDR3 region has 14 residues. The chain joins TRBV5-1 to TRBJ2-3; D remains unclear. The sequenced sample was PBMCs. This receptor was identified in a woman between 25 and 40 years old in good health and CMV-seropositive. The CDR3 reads CASRPGTGSDTQYF. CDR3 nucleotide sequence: TGCGCCAGCAGACCTGGTACCGGGTCAGATACGCAGTATTTT.